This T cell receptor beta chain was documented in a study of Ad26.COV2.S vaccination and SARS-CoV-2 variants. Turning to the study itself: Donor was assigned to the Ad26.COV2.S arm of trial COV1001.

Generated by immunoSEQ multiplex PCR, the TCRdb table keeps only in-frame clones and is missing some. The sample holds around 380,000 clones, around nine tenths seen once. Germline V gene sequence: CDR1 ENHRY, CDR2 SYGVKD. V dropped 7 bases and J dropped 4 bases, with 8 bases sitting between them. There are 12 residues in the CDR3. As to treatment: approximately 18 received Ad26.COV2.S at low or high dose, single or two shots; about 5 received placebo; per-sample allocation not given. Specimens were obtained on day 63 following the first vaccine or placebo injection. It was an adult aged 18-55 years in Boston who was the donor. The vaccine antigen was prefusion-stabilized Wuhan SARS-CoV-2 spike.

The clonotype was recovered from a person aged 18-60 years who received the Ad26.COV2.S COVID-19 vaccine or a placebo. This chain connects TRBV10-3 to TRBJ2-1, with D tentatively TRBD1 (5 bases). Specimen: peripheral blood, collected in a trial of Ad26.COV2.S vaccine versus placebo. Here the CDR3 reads CAITDSYNEQFF. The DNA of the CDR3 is TGTGCCATCACAGACAGTTACAATGAGCAGTTCTTC.